The 5 T cell receptor beta chains below all came from one sample that was sequenced in a study of T-cell reconstitution after alpha-beta-depleted transplantation in children. Unique molecular identifiers were used to barcode this TCRbeta library. TCRdb re-called the PCR reads through MiXCR, storing one row per CDR3 protein. The table has about 600,000 distinct CDR3 sequences, about 11% seen once. The specimen comprised PBMCs from the stem cell graft donor, sampled from the stem cell graft. All receptors derive from a human donor who donated a stem cell graft to a child with acute myeloid leukemia.

The chain uses TRBV27 and TRBJ2-1, with D possibly being TRBD2 (6 bases). The CDR3 has 15 residues. Per the germline V gene, CDR1 is MNHEY and CDR2 is SMNVEV (reference sequence). V was pared by 2 bases and J by 8 bases, with 16 bases between. CDR3 region: CASSLALAIGYEQFF. The CDR3 DNA follows: TGTGCCAGCAGTTTAGCACTAGCTATAGGCTATGAGCAGTTCTTC.

This rearrangement joins TRBV24-1 to TRBJ2-1, with 7 nucleotides matching TRBD2. The CDR3 length is 16 residues. Trimming took 1 base from V and 2 from J; bases not matched to a gene: 4. Germline loops: CDR1 KGHDR, CDR2 SFDVKD. The CDR3 region is CATSDLGGSTYNEQFF. The CDR3 region has the DNA TGTGCCACCAGTGATTTAGGCGGGAGCACCTACAATGAGCAGTTCTTC.

The gene calls are TRBV7-2 and TRBJ2-4, with 8 bases that match TRBD2. Trimming cost V 5 bases and J 4 bases; bases outside gene matches: 10. This CDR3 is 16 amino acids long. Germline V gene sequence: CDR1 SGHTA, CDR2 FQGNSA. The CDR3, as DNA: TGTGCCAGCAGCGCCCCGACTAGCGCCTCGAAAAACATTCAGTACTTC. It codes for CASSAPTSASKNIQYF.

V is TRBV30 and J is TRBJ2-1, with a possible D match to TRBD2 (5 bases). CDR3 length: 15 amino acids. CDR1 is GTSNPN and CDR2 is SVGIG in the germline V gene (reference sequence). V shed 5 bases and J shed 0 bases, with 14 bases lying between them. The CDR3 sequence: CAWDTSSLSYNEQFF. The CDR3 nucleotides are TGTGCCTGGGATACTAGTTCCCTCTCCTACAATGAGCAGTTCTTC.

This clonotype was recorded many times. The chain couples TRBV2 to TRBJ2-2; 12 bases agree with TRBD2. Germline CDR1 SNHLY, CDR2 FYNNEI. V shed 7 bases, J shed 3 bases, and the junction held 3 bases outside the gene matches. The CDR3 is made up of 15 amino acids. The CDR3 DNA follows: TGTGCCAGCAAGACTAGCGGGAGCGACACCGGGGAGCTGTTTTTT. Translation: CASKTSGSDTGELFF. The full variable domain, rest sourced from reference TRBV2 and TRBJ2-2, is EPEVTQTPSHQVTQMGQEVILRCVPISNHLYFYWYRQILGQKVEFLVSFYNNEISEKSEIFDDQFSVERPDGSNFTLKIRSTKLEDSAMYFCASKTSGSDTGELFFGEGSRLTVL.